This T cell receptor (beta chain) emerged from a study of lymphopenia after photon versus proton radiotherapy. Sequenced by immunoSEQ multiplex PCR; TCRdb stores in-frame clones only, minus some. The sample lists roughly 64,000 clones, roughly 87% occurring once. V lost 4 bases, J lost 2 bases, and 8 bases stayed unmatched. CDR3 size: 15 residues. Germline-derived CDR1 and CDR2 are SGHNT and YYREEE (reference sequence). The receptor comes from a man older than 75 with esophageal cancer. This specimen consisted of peripheral blood, obtained from a patient treated with proton-based radiotherapy. The V call is TRBV5-4, the J call TRBJ2-5, with TRBD2 matching over 7 bases. CDR3 in amino acids: CASSPGGGLQETQYF. DNA of the CDR3: TGTGCCAGCAGCCCGGGAGGTGGTCTGCAAGAGACCCAGTACTTC.